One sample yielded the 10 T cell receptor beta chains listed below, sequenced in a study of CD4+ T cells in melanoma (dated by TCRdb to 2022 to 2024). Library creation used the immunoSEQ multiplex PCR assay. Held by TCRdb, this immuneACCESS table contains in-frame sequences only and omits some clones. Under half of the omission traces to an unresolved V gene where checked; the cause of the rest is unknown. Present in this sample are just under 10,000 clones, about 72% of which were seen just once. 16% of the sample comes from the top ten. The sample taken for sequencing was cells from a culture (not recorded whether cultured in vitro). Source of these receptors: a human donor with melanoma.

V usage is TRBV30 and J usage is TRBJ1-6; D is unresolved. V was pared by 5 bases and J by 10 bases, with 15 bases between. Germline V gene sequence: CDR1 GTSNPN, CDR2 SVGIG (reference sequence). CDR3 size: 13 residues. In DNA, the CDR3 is TGTGCCTGGGGCTCCTTTAATGGATCACCCCTCCACTTT. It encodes CAWGSFNGSPLHF.

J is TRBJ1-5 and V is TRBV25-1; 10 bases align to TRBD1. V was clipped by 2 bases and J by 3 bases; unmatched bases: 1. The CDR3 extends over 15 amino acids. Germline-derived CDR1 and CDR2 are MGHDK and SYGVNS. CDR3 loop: CASSEGTGDNQPQHF. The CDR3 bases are TGTGCCAGCAGTGAAGGGACAGGGGACAATCAGCCCCAGCATTTT. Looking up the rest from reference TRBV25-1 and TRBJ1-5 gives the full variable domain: EADIYQTPRYLVIGTGKKITLECSQTMGHDKMYWYQQDPGMELHLIHYSYGVNSTEKGDLSSESTVSRIRTEHFPLTLESARPSHTSQYLCASSEGTGDNQPQHFGDGTRLSIL.

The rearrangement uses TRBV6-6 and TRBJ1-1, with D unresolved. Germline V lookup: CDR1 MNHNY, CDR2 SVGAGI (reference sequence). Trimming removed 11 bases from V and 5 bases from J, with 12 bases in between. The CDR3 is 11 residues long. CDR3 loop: CAVRRETEAFF. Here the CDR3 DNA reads TGTGCCGTTCGAAGAGAGACTGAAGCTTTCTTT.

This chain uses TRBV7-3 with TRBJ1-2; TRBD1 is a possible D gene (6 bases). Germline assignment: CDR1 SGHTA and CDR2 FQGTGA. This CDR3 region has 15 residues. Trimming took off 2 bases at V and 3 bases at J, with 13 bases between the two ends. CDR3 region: CASSLLGRTDYGYTF. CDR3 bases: TGTGCCAGCAGCTTATTGGGGCGGACAGACTATGGCTACACCTTC.

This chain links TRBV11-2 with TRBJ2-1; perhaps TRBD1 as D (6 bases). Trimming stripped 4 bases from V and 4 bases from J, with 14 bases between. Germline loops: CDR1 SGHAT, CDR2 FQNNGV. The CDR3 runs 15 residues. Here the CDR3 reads CASSSLTGTYNEQFF. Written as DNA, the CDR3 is TGTGCCAGCAGCTCCCTGACCGGGACATACAATGAGCAGTTCTTC.

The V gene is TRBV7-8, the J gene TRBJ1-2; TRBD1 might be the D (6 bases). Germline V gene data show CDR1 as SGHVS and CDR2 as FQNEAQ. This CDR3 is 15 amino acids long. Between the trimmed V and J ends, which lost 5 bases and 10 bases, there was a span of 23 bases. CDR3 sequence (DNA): TGTGCCAGCAGCACCCTGGGGGGCTCGAAGATACTCTACACCTTC. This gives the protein CASSTLGGSKILYTF.

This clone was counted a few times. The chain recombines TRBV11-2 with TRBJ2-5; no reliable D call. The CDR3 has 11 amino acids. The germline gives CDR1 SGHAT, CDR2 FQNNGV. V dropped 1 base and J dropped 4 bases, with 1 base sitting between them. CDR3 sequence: CASSLGETQYF. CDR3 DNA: TGTGCCAGCAGCTTAGGAGAGACCCAGTACTTC.

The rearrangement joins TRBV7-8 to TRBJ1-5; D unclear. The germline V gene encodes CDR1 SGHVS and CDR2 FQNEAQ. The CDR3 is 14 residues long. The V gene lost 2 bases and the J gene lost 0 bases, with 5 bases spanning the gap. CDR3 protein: CASSLSYSNQPQHF. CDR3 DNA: TGTGCCAGCAGCTTAAGCTATAGCAATCAGCCCCAGCATTTT. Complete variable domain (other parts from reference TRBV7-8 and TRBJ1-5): GAGVSQSPRYKVAKRGQDVALRCDPISGHVSLFWYQQALGQGPEFLTYFQNEAQLDKSGLPSDRFFAERPEGSVSTLKIQRTQQEDSAVYLCASSLSYSNQPQHFGDGTRLSIL.

The CDR3 is CASQDRGVSYNEQFF. DNA of the CDR3: TGTGCCAGCCAGGACAGGGGGGTTTCCTACAATGAGCAGTTCTTC. V gene TRBV6-1 combines with J gene TRBJ2-1; TRBD1 agrees at 10 bases. V lost 8 bases to trimming and J lost 1 base; unmatched junction nucleotides: 5. Germline CDR1 is MNHNS and CDR2 is SASEGT. This CDR3 is 15 amino acids long.

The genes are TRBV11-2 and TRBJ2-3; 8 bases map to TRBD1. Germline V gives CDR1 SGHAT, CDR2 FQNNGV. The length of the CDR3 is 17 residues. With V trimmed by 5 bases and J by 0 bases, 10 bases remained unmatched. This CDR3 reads CASSINRGKKSTDTQYF. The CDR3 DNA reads TGTGCCAGCAGCATCAACAGGGGGAAAAAAAGCACAGATACGCAGTATTTT.